Included here is one T cell receptor (beta chain) sequence, with context. This CDR3 region has 15 residues. The germline V and J ends were trimmed by 4 bases and 0 bases, with 13 bases remaining between them. Germline assignment: CDR1 SNHLY and CDR2 FYNNEI. These data come from a study of OX40 agonist ivuxolimab in advanced cancers. The repertoire was sequenced with immunoSEQ multiplex PCR; TCRdb's copy has only in-frame clones and lacks some. The table lists 70,000 to 95,000 clones, 80% to 90% of them singletons. The chain joins TRBV2 to TRBJ2-7; maybe TRBD2 (5 bases). The origin of this receptor is an adult with an advanced solid tumor such as melanoma, head and neck, liver or kidney cancer. The source was CD4+ or CD8+ T cells sorted from blood, collected in a trial of the OX40 agonist ivuxolimab. The CDR3 spells CASSVEVISSYEQYF. CDR3 DNA: TGTGCCAGCAGTGTGGAGGTTATAAGCTCCTACGAGCAGTACTTC.